These 5 T cell receptor beta chains originate from one sample sequenced in a study of beta chain features in type 1 diabetes. Every bit of the isolated RNA underwent reverse transcription, so sequencing read expressed TCRB transcripts. Generated by immunoSEQ multiplex PCR, the TCRdb table keeps only in-frame clones and is missing some. The table records about 370,000 clones, approximately 16% of them present only once. The specimen sequenced was naive CD4+ T cells from blood. Every receptor here comes from a woman aged 18-30 years in good health.

This rearrangement joins TRBV5-1 to TRBJ2-1, with D perhaps matching TRBD1 (5 bases). The germline CDR1 and CDR2 sequences are SGHRS and YFSETQ. The CDR3 totals 15 residues. Trimming took off 2 bases at V and 0 bases at J, with 9 bases between the two ends. The CDR3 nucleotides are TGCGCCAGCAGCTTAGGGGATCACTCCTACAATGAGCAGTTCTTC. Translated: CASSLGDHSYNEQFF. The full variable domain, rest sourced from reference TRBV5-1 and TRBJ2-1, is KAGVTQTPRYLIKTRGQQVTLSCSPISGHRSVSWYQQTPGQGLQFLFEYFSETQRNKGNFPGRFSGRQFSNSRSEMNVSTLELGDSALYLCASSLGDHSYNEQFFGPGTRLTVL.

V is TRBV14 and J is TRBJ2-7; 8 bases fit TRBD2. In germline, CDR1 is SGHDN, CDR2 FVKESK. V lost 4 bases to trimming and J lost 2 bases; unmatched junction nucleotides: 4. CDR3 length: 14 amino acids. As DNA, the CDR3 is TGTGCCAGCAGCCGAGCGGGGGCGACCTACGAGCAGTACTTC. It encodes CASSRAGATYEQYF.

This clone was picked up a small number of times. The V call is TRBV11-2, the J call TRBJ2-1; 7 bases are a match to TRBD2. The germline V gene has CDR1 SGHAT and CDR2 FQNNGV. V lost 0 bases, J lost 5 bases, and 4 bases stayed unmatched. The CDR3 loop spans 15 amino acids. CDR3 residues: CASSLDRGRDNEQFF. The CDR3 DNA follows: TGTGCCAGCAGCTTAGATCGAGGGAGGGACAATGAGCAGTTCTTC. Together with reference TRBV11-2 and TRBJ2-1, the CDR3 gives the full variable domain: EAGVAQSPRYKIIEKRQSVAFWCNPISGHATLYWYQQILGQGPKLLIQFQNNGVVDDSQLPKDRFSAERLKGVDSTLKIQPAKLEDSAVYLCASSLDRGRDNEQFFGPGTRLTVL.

About this clone itself: A read error may account for a junction end that differs from germline. The V gene is TRBV7-3, the J gene TRBJ2-7, with 11 bases that match TRBD2. Germline values: CDR1 SGHTA, CDR2 FQGTGA. The CDR3 runs to 15 residues. The CDR3 coding sequence is TGTGCCAGCAGCCTAACTAGCGGGAGCTCCTACGAGCAGTACTTC. Translating gives CASSLTSGSSYEQYF.

This chain joins TRBV29-1 and TRBJ2-6; TRBD1 matches 7 bases. Germline CDR1 is SQVTM and CDR2 is ANQGSEA. J lost 0 bases, V lost 6 bases, and 8 bases had no gene match. This CDR3 contains 16 residues. The CDR3 loop reads CSVGDSRRSGANVLTF. The CDR3 nucleotides are TGCAGCGTGGGGGACAGCAGACGCTCTGGGGCCAACGTCCTGACTTTC.